The 29 T cell receptor beta chains below all came from one sample that was sequenced in a study of T cell changes during pregnancy in multiple sclerosis. The table came from immunoSEQ multiplex PCR; TCRdb's copy has only in-frame clones and leaves some out. This table has around 56,000 clones, about 89% appearing once. The sequencing used CD4+ T cells from peripheral blood mononuclear cells, collected in the first trimester of pregnancy. These receptors all stem from a female donor with multiple sclerosis, enrolled in a pregnancy study.

This chain links TRBV18 with TRBJ2-7, with a possible D match to TRBD2 (5 bases). The CDR3 has 17 residues. V shed 3 bases and J shed 3 bases, with 21 bases lying between them. The V gene's germline CDR1 is KGHSH and CDR2 LQKENI. CDR3: CASSPPSLTGSGYEQYF. The CDR3 DNA is TGTGCCAGCTCACCGCCGTCCCTGACGGGATCTGGCTACGAGCAGTACTTC.

V usage is TRBV25-1 and J usage is TRBJ2-7, with 8 bases that match TRBD1. V was clipped by 2 bases and J by 3 bases; unmatched bases: 6. Germline V gene sequence: CDR1 MGHDK, CDR2 SYGVNS. The length of the CDR3 is 15 residues. The CDR3 bases are TGTGCCAGCAGTGAACTGAGGGACAGGATCTACGAGCAGTACTTC. This gives the protein CASSELRDRIYEQYF.

This clone was detected a few times. The CDR3 DNA sequence: TGTGCCAGCAGCCCGAAGTGGAGGGTAGCGGGATCCACAGATACGCAGTATTTT. Its translation: CASSPKWRVAGSTDTQYF. The chain combines TRBV7-9 with TRBJ2-3; 8 bases are shared with TRBD2. This CDR3 comprises 18 residues. V trimming: 5 bases; J trimming: 2 bases; junction bases outside the gene matches: 15. Germline V gives CDR1 SEHNR, CDR2 FQNEAQ (reference sequence).

V and J are TRBV9 and TRBJ2-2; possibly TRBD2 for D (5 bases). Germline-derived CDR1 and CDR2 are SGDLS and YYNGEE. The CDR3 contains 14 residues. V dropped 0 bases and J dropped 6 bases, with 9 bases sitting between them. The CDR3 sequence: CASSVGPGAGELFF. For the CDR3, the DNA is TGTGCCAGCAGCGTAGGACCCGGGGCCGGGGAGCTGTTTTTT.

As for this clone: The junction shows a germline mismatch at one end, possibly a read error. The V call is TRBV6-6, the J call TRBJ1-1; TRBD1 is a possible D gene (6 bases). The CDR3 is 15 residues long. Germline V gene data show CDR1 as MNHNY and CDR2 as SVGAGI (reference sequence). The CDR3 protein is CASRYLQGGNTEAFF. CDR3 bases: TGTGCCAGCAGGTACTTACAGGGCGGGAACACTGAAGCTTTCTTT.

The V gene is TRBV6-1, the J gene TRBJ1-5; weak D call: TRBD1 (6 bases). The CDR3 is 14 residues long. The V end lost 11 bases, the J end lost 0 bases, and 14 bases lay between the germline ends. CDR1 is MNHNS, CDR2 SASEGT, per germline. The CDR3 bases are TGTGCCGGGAATCAGGGGAATAGCAATCAGCCCCAGCATTTT. This gives the protein CAGNQGNSNQPQHF.

The gene calls are TRBV11-2 and TRBJ1-2; D may be TRBD1 (5 bases). With 1 base removed from V and 4 bases from J, the gap between germline ends came to 7 bases. Germline lookup yields CDR1 SGHAT and CDR2 FQNNGV. The CDR3 loop spans 13 amino acids. The CDR3 loop is CASSLAGGYGYTF. The DNA of the CDR3 is TGTGCCAGCAGCTTAGCGGGGGGCTATGGCTACACCTTC.

This chain uses TRBV2 with TRBJ1-2; D possibly corresponds to TRBD1 (5 bases). This CDR3 is built from 20 residues. The V gene lost 6 bases and the J gene lost 8 bases, with 37 bases spanning the gap. The V gene's germline CDR1 is SNHLY and CDR2 FYNNEI. CDR3 in amino acids: CASRPRDRDPGLLKDEGYTF. CDR3 in DNA: TGTGCCAGCAGACCACGCGACCGCGATCCGGGACTCCTAAAAGACGAGGGCTACACCTTC.

The CDR3 sequence: CASSLEQMNTEAFF. CDR3 bases: TGTGCCAGCAGCTTAGAACAGATGAACACTGAAGCTTTCTTT. This rearrangement joins TRBV7-2 to TRBJ1-1; D call uncertain. The germline gives CDR1 SGHTA, CDR2 FQGNSA. The CDR3 loop spans 14 amino acids. V was cut by 1 base and J by 0 bases, with 6 bases left in between.

The chain links TRBV4-3 to TRBJ2-3, with TRBD2 matching 9 bases. The CDR3 has 15 amino acids. In germline, CDR1 is LGHNA, CDR2 YSLEER. The J segment lost 7 bases and the V segment lost 1 base, leaving 6 bases of the junction unmatched. The CDR3 sequence: CASSQAVAGGNTQYF. CDR3 DNA sequence: TGCGCCAGCAGCCAAGCAGTCGCGGGGGGGAATACGCAGTATTTT.

The chain carries TRBV9 and TRBJ2-3; D perhaps matches TRBD1 (6 bases). V was shortened by 5 bases and J by 4 bases, with 14 bases between the two germline ends. Germline CDR1 reads SGDLS; CDR2 reads YYNGEE. The CDR3 covers 14 residues. This chain's CDR3 is CASSITGLADTQYF. Written as DNA, the CDR3 is TGTGCCAGCAGTATTACAGGGTTGGCAGATACGCAGTATTTT.

The chain is built from TRBV7-9 and TRBJ1-2; D might be TRBD1 (5 bases). V dropped 5 bases and J dropped 8 bases, with 15 bases sitting between them. The CDR3 covers 13 residues. Per germline, CDR1 SEHNR and CDR2 FQNEAQ (reference sequence). In DNA, the CDR3 is TGTGCCAGCAGCCTAGACGGGGGTTTAGGCTACACCTTC. Its translation: CASSLDGGLGYTF.

The V and J genes are TRBV7-3 and TRBJ2-2, with 7 bases identical to TRBD2. This CDR3 has 16 residues. Trimming took 5 bases from V and 3 from J; bases not matched to a gene: 9. Germline V gene sequence: CDR1 SGHTA, CDR2 FQGTGA. The CDR3 region has the DNA TGTGCCAGCAGCCCAAACGGGGGGTCTCACACCGGGGAGCTGTTTTTT. It codes for CASSPNGGSHTGELFF.

J is TRBJ1-1 and V is TRBV7-2, with D maybe TRBD1 (6 bases). Trimming left V 4 bases short and J 5 bases short, with 11 bases between. The CDR3 loop spans 13 amino acids. From germline, CDR1 is SGHTA and CDR2 FQGNSA. The DNA of the CDR3 is TGTGCCAGCAGCTCACAGGGAGGGACTGAAGCTTTCTTT. This sequence encodes CASSSQGGTEAFF.

This clone was seen a few times. The V call is TRBV5-4, the J call TRBJ2-1, with unresolved D. This CDR3 has 14 amino acids. Trimming shortened V by 0 bases and J by 9 bases, and 13 bases separated the two germline ends. CDR1 is SGHNT and CDR2 is YYREEE in the germline V gene (reference sequence). The CDR3 region has the DNA TGTGCCAGCAGCTTGGCCGGTCCCCCGAGTGAGCAGTTCTTC. It encodes CASSLAGPPSEQFF.

The chain joins TRBV4-3 to TRBJ2-2; 10 bases map to TRBD2. Trimming removed 0 bases from V and 8 bases from J; junction bases left unmatched: 12. The CDR3 loop spans 18 amino acids. Germline V gives CDR1 LGHNA, CDR2 YSLEER. This chain's CDR3 is CASSQDGIAGGPLGELFF. The CDR3 DNA sequence: TGCGCCAGCAGCCAAGACGGGATAGCGGGGGGCCCTTTGGGGGAGCTGTTTTTT.

The chain carries TRBV14 and TRBJ1-1, with D uncertain. From germline, CDR1 is SGHDN and CDR2 FVKESK. V was cut by 2 bases and J by 7 bases, with 8 bases left in between. The CDR3 consists of 12 residues. The CDR3 loop is CASSQQENEAFF. In DNA form, the CDR3 reads TGTGCCAGCAGCCAACAGGAAAATGAAGCTTTCTTT.

The rearrangement links TRBV25-1 to TRBJ2-5, with 7 bases aligning to TRBD2. Germline values: CDR1 MGHDK, CDR2 SYGVNS. Losses at the gene ends were 4 bases for V and 2 bases for J; bases not matched to a gene: 7. This CDR3 region has 15 residues. CDR3 protein: CASSGPGLQQETQYF. CDR3 bases: TGTGCCAGCAGTGGACCGGGACTACAACAAGAGACCCAGTACTTC.

The rearrangement joins TRBV7-2 to TRBJ2-7; 8 nucleotides line up with TRBD2. The CDR3 contains 14 residues. After removal of 5 bases from V and 5 bases from J, the junction contained 8 bases not matched to a gene. Germline V CDR1 and CDR2: SGHTA, FQGNSA. The DNA for the CDR3 is TGTGCCAGCAGCAGCGACCCGGGGGGGCACGAGCAGTACTTC. Translating it yields CASSSDPGGHEQYF.

The chain uses TRBV5-4 and TRBJ1-2; D is unresolved. Germline lookup yields CDR1 SGHNT and CDR2 YYREEE (reference sequence). V was clipped by 3 bases and J by 5 bases, with 20 bases between them. The CDR3 is 16 amino acids. CDR3 nucleotide sequence: TGTGCCAGCAGCTCCCCGGCGTGGGGAGGGATTTATGGCTACACCTTC. Its protein product is CASSSPAWGGIYGYTF.

The rearrangement joins TRBV12-5 to TRBJ1-1; D is undetermined. V was shortened by 7 bases and J by 0 bases, with 12 bases between the two germline ends. Germline V gene sequence: CDR1 LGHNT, CDR2 FRNRAP. The CDR3 contains 14 residues. In DNA, the CDR3 is TGTGCTAGTGCCCCCCTCGGGGTGAACACTGAAGCTTTCTTT. Its translation is CASAPLGVNTEAFF.

This chain joins TRBV15 and TRBJ2-3, with TRBD1 matching 10 bases. J was trimmed by 6 bases and V by 0 bases; bases with no gene match: 12. The V gene's germline CDR1 is LNHNV and CDR2 YYDKDF (reference sequence). The CDR3 consists of 18 residues. In nucleotides, the CDR3 is TGTGCCACCAGCAGAGAGAATGCCGGGACAGGGGAGGGGGATACGCAGTATTTT. It codes for CATSRENAGTGEGDTQYF.

J is TRBJ2-7 and V is TRBV27, with a weak D call TRBD2 (7 bases). The CDR3 covers 17 residues. The germline V and J ends were trimmed by 0 bases and 4 bases, with 19 bases remaining between them. Germline V gene sequence: CDR1 MNHEY, CDR2 SMNVEV (reference sequence). CDR3 loop: CASSLSSMGGGPYEQYF. The CDR3 coding sequence is TGTGCCAGCAGTTTATCTTCAATGGGGGGGGGCCCTTACGAGCAGTACTTC.

The CDR3 sequence is CASRVGQGAEAFF. The DNA of the CDR3 is TGTGCCAGCCGAGTTGGACAGGGGGCTGAAGCTTTCTTT. This chain uses TRBV7-3 with TRBJ1-1; the match to TRBD1 covers 10 bases. The CDR3 is 13 amino acids. The trim removed 8 bases at V and 6 bases at J, leaving 6 bases unmatched. Germline assignment: CDR1 SGHTA and CDR2 FQGTGA.

This clone appeared a single time. The chain employs TRBV2 and TRBJ1-6, with 10 nucleotides matching TRBD1. Germline CDR1 is SNHLY and CDR2 is FYNNEI. V shed 6 bases, J shed 6 bases, and the junction held 8 bases outside the gene matches. The CDR3 is 16 residues long. The DNA for the CDR3 is TGTGCCAGCAGGGGGGACAGGGGTAAACTTAATTCACCCCTCCACTTT. Translated, it gives CASRGDRGKLNSPLHF.

CDR3 nucleotide sequence: TGTGCCAGCCTCTCTAGTACAGGAAATGGCTACACCTTC. Residues: CASLSSTGNGYTF. The V gene is TRBV28, the J gene TRBJ1-2, with D perhaps TRBD1 (5 bases). From germline, CDR1 is MDHEN and CDR2 SYDVKM. The V end lost 8 bases, the J end lost 6 bases, and 16 bases lay between the germline ends. The CDR3 spans 13 residues.

The V gene is TRBV7-3, the J gene TRBJ2-1; 8 bases map to TRBD2. This CDR3 is 17 amino acids long. Germline CDR1 and CDR2: SGHTA and FQGTGA. J gave up 3 bases and V 2 bases, and 9 bases lay outside the gene matches. CDR3: CASSLFGASGLYNEQFF. Here the CDR3 DNA reads TGTGCCAGCAGCTTATTCGGGGCTAGCGGGCTCTACAATGAGCAGTTCTTC.

The V and J genes are TRBV6-1 and TRBJ2-7; D may be TRBD1 (6 bases). Germline V gene lookup returns CDR1 MNHNS and CDR2 SASEGT. Trimming removed 2 bases at V and 6 bases at J, with 17 bases between. This CDR3 region has 15 residues. The CDR3 bases are TGTGCCAGCAGTGAACCCGGGATACAGGGCTCCGAGCAGTACTTC. This translates into CASSEPGIQGSEQYF.

The V call is TRBV4-3, the J call TRBJ1-2, with D unresolved. V was trimmed by 0 bases and J by 1 base, leaving 12 bases between them. The CDR3 contains 16 residues. Germline V CDR1 and CDR2: LGHNA, YSLEER. In DNA, the CDR3 is TGCGCCAGCAGCCAAGAAGTCACAGCTCATAACTATGGCTACACCTTC. Translation: CASSQEVTAHNYGYTF.